The 7 T cell receptor beta chains given below trace back to one sample, sequenced in a study of cytomegalovirus exposure and HLA in healthy donors. The PCR was carried out with 60 Vbeta primers and 13 Jbeta primers. This table comes from immunoSEQ multiplex PCR, and its TCRdb copy is limited to in-frame clones, with some not included. The data show more than 100,000 clones, with about four fifths seen just once and about 1% held by the top ten. The sequenced material came from PBMCs. The origin of the receptors is a male donor in good health and CMV-seronegative.

The DNA of the CDR3 is TGTGCCAGCAGCTTACCGGGACAGGGGCGCGGCTACACCTTC. Its protein is CASSLPGQGRGYTF. The J gene is TRBJ1-2, the V gene TRBV7-9; 10 bases map to TRBD1. The CDR3 sequence is 14 residues long. With V trimmed by 2 bases and J by 8 bases, 5 bases remained unmatched. Looked up from germline, CDR1 is SEHNR and CDR2 is FQNEAQ (reference sequence).

The chain carries TRBV29-1 and TRBJ2-7; D may be TRBD2 (6 bases). Per the germline V gene, CDR1 is SQVTM and CDR2 is ANQGSEA. The V gene lost 1 base and the J gene lost 4 bases, with 23 bases spanning the gap. The CDR3 totals 17 residues. The CDR3: CSVEVAVGGADLYEQYF. In DNA form, the CDR3 reads TGCAGCGTTGAAGTCGCCGTGGGGGGAGCGGATTTGTACGAGCAGTACTTC.

This clone was detected only once. The rearrangement links TRBV19 to TRBJ1-1; no reliable D call. There are 13 residues in the CDR3. The germline V and J ends were trimmed by 5 bases and 6 bases, with 13 bases remaining between them. Germline CDR1 and CDR2: LNHDA and SQIVND (reference sequence). CDR3 DNA sequence: TGTGCCAGTAGTGCAGAGGTTGGTGCTGAAGCTTTCTTT. Encoded protein: CASSAEVGAEAFF. Filled out from reference TRBV19 and TRBJ1-1, the complete variable domain reads DGGITQSPKYLFRKEGQNVTLSCEQNLNHDAMYWYRQDPGQGLRLIYYSQIVNDFQKGDIAEGYSVSREKKESFPLTVTSAQKNPTAFYLCASSAEVGAEAFFGQGTRLTVV.

V gene TRBV2 combines with J gene TRBJ2-3, with 13 bases lining up with TRBD2. V lost 6 bases to trimming and J lost 5 bases; unmatched junction nucleotides: 2. Germline loops: CDR1 SNHLY, CDR2 FYNNEI. The CDR3 covers 14 residues. Here the CDR3 reads CASRGLAGEDTQYF. The CDR3 DNA sequence: TGTGCCAGCAGAGGACTAGCGGGGGAAGATACGCAGTATTTT.

This clone has a handful of counts. The rearrangement uses TRBV5-6 and TRBJ2-1, with TRBD2 matching over 7 bases. Germline V gene sequence: CDR1 SGHDT, CDR2 YYEEEE. With 6 bases clipped from V and 12 bases from J, the junction kept 9 bases outside the gene matches. CDR3 length equals 12 residues. CDR3 amino acids: CASTDEAGWQFF. The CDR3 DNA is TGTGCCAGCACCGATGAAGCGGGGTGGCAGTTCTTC.

This rearrangement joins TRBV6-5 to TRBJ1-2, with D possibly TRBD1 on 5 matching bases. CDR3 size: 14 residues. In germline, CDR1 is MNHEY, CDR2 SVGAGI. Trimming took 0 bases from V and 4 from J, leaving 9 bases between them. In nucleotides, the CDR3 is TGTGCCAGCAGTTACTCGGGGGGTTCCTATGGCTACACCTTC. Amino acids: CASSYSGGSYGYTF.

The chain combines TRBV2 with TRBJ2-3; the D gene is possibly TRBD2 (6 bases). CDR3 length: 16 residues. Trimming left V 1 base short and J 0 bases short, with 11 bases between. Germline V lookup: CDR1 SNHLY, CDR2 FYNNEI. DNA for the CDR3: TGTGCCAGCAGTGAAGTCGGGGGTCAGAGCACAGATACGCAGTATTTT. This encodes CASSEVGGQSTDTQYF.